The next 5 T cell receptor beta chains were all read from a single sample in a study of blood T cell repertoires in COVID-19. Clones were sequenced by immunoSEQ multiplex PCR, and TCRdb holds only the in-frame ones, with some missing. The data contain 100,000 to 150,000 clones, around 88% of them singletons. Sequencing input: peripheral blood. Receptors were obtained from a man aged 50-60 years with acute or convalescent COVID-19.

The chain links TRBV5-1 to TRBJ1-1; D is undetermined. Germline-derived CDR1 and CDR2 are SGHRS and YFSETQ. Trimming pared 4 bases from V and 1 base from J, leaving 14 bases between. CDR3 length: 15 amino acids. The CDR3 coding sequence is TGCGCCAGCAGCCTTCCCTTGGCAGGGAACACTGAAGCTTTCTTT. This translates into CASSLPLAGNTEAFF.

The rearrangement uses TRBV10-1 and TRBJ2-2; TRBD2 is a possible D gene (5 bases). This CDR3 has 14 amino acids. V lost 7 bases to trimming and J lost 3 bases, with 12 bases between them. Germline loops: CDR1 WNHNN, CDR2 SYGVQD (reference sequence). The DNA of the CDR3 is TGCGCCAGCACGGAGAGCGGATACACCGGGGAGCTGTTTTTT. It translates to CASTESGYTGELFF.

DNA for the CDR3: TGTGCCAGCAGCTCCGAGGACAGGGGAGCTTTCTTT. It yields the protein CASSSEDRGAFF. The chain carries TRBV11-1 and TRBJ1-1, with TRBD1 identical over 9 bases. V trimming: 4 bases; J trimming: 10 bases; junction bases outside the gene matches: 4. Germline V lookup: CDR1 SGHAT, CDR2 FQDESV (reference sequence). This CDR3 has 12 residues.

V is TRBV18 and J is TRBJ2-1; D might be TRBD2 (6 bases). With 3 bases removed from V and 3 bases from J, the gap between germline ends came to 15 bases. CDR3 length equals 16 residues. Germline V gene lookup returns CDR1 KGHSH and CDR2 LQKENI. For the CDR3, the DNA is TGTGCCAGCTCACCTTCAATTGGGGGGATCTACAATGAGCAGTTCTTC. Amino acids: CASSPSIGGIYNEQFF.

V is TRBV10-3 and J is TRBJ1-2; D is perhaps TRBD1 (6 bases). Germline CDR1 reads ENHRY; CDR2 reads SYGVKD. The ends were cut back, 3 bases at V and 8 bases at J, with 13 bases in the middle. The CDR3 has 13 amino acids. The CDR3: CAISDYRADGYTF. In DNA form, the CDR3 reads TGTGCCATCAGTGACTACAGGGCGGACGGCTACACCTTC.